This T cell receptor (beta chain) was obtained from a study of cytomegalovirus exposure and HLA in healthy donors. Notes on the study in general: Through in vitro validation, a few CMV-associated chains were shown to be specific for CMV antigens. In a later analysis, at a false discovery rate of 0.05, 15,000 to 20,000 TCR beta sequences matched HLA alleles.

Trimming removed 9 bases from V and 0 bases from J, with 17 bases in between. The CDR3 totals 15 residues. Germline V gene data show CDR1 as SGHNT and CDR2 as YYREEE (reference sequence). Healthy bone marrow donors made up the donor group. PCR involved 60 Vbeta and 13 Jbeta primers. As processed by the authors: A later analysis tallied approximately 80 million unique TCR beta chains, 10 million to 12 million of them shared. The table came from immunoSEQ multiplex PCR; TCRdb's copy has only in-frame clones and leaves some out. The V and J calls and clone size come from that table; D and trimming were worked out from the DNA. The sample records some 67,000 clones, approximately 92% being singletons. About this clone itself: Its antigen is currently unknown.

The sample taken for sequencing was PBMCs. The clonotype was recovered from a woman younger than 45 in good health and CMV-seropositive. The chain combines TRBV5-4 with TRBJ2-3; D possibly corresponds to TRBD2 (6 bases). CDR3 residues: CAIGSKRVSTDTQYF. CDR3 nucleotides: TGTGCCATCGGGAGTAAGAGAGTCAGCACAGATACGCAGTATTTT.